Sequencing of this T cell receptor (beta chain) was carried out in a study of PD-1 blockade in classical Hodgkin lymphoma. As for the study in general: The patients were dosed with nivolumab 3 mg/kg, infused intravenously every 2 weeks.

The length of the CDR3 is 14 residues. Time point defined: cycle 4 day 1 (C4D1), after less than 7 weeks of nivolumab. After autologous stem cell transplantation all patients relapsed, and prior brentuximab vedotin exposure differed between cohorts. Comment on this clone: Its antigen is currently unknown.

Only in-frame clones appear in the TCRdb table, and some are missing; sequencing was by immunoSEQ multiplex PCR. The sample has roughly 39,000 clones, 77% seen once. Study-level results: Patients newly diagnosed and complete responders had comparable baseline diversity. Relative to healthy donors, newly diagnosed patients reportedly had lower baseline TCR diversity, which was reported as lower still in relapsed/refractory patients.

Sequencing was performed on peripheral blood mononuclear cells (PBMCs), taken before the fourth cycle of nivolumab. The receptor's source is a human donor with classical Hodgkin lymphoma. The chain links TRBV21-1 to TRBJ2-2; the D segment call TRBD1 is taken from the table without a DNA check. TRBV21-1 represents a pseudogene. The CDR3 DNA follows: TGTGCCAGCCCGGGACAGGGTCCGTGCGGGGAGCTGTTTTTT. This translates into CASPGQGPCGELFF.